This T cell receptor (beta chain) appears in the sequencing data of a study of shared clonotypes between healthy human individuals (dated by TCRdb to the early 2020s). Some background on the complete study: The cohort included three men and two women between 18 and 49 years of age. Per donor, leukapheresis produced somewhere between about 0.94 and 8.9 billion PBMCs. Libraries were prepared and TCR repertoires were sequenced by different laboratories using diverse techniques, in order to increase sequencing depth and limit assay-specific biases. The study deeply sequenced blood TCR repertoires of five healthy adults to estimate repertoire size and the extent of clonotype sharing between individuals.

TCR CDR3 regions were amplified from genomic DNA by multiplex PCR using the deep immunoSEQ assay. Extracted genomic DNA from each cell subset was distributed evenly across all wells of several immunoSEQ 96-well plates, and each plate was treated as a replicate. For unsorted PBMC, roughly 300 ng of genomic DNA, equivalent to roughly 30,000 T cell genomes, went into each replicate PCR. Genomic DNA from unsorted PBMC was sequenced over ten immunoSEQ deep assay plates. Purified libraries were measured with a Qubit 3.0 fluorometer, size-checked on a Bioanalyzer 2100, and measured again with the KAPA Library Quantification kit. A separate single-read 150-cycle Illumina NextSeq 550 flow cell was used to sequence each immunoSEQ 96-well plate. The published analysis was carried out like this. The immunoSEQ output contained only junctional sequences without quality scores, so filtering could not match that applied to full-length reads. Sequences were annotated with PyIR, a Python wrapper for IgBLAST v1.9, using IMGT germline references to assign V/J genes and CDR3. Any read was removed if the V/J assignment was weak (E-value above 1e-6), the CDR3 was missing, or the read contained stop codons, out-of-frame junctions, or ambiguous translated residues. V3J clonotypes were defined as sequences sharing an identical inferred V gene, J gene, and CDR3 amino acid sequence. Percentage overlap between repertoires was calculated by dividing the number of shared unique clonotypes by the size of the smaller repertoire. Three approaches were used to assess repertoire richness: RTK rarefaction, the Chao1 estimator, and Recon v2.1 estimates of unobserved clonotypes. Held by TCRdb, this immuneACCESS table contains in-frame sequences only and omits some clones. Under half of the omission traces to an unresolved V gene where checked; the cause of the rest is unknown. Clone size and the V and J calls come from that table; the DNA yielded D and trimming. The sample has hundreds of thousands of clones on record, around 78% of them singletons. Around 13% of the sample is taken by the ten largest.

Overall results and qualifications from the work: The genetic and exposure-history diversity represented was limited by the small number of donors. Only blood was sampled, and tissue TCR repertoires likely differ from those in blood. Pairwise subsampling led to the expectation that sequencing depth would affect the degree of clonotype sharing among donors.

The CDR1 and CDR2 encoded by the germline V gene are SGHDT and YYEEEE. From cysteine to phenylalanine, the CDR3 is 14 amino acids long. The sequence is cut down to CDR3 DNA, 42 bases in frame from base 1. The germline ends are 8 bases apart after V is trimmed by 1 base and J by 1 base. As to this clone: Its antigen is unknown. There are no base qualities to consult, and no much larger clone falls within one base.

The donors were healthy, HIV-negative adults with no recently reported acute infections or vaccinations. Only Caucasian adults living in Nashville, Tennessee, USA were represented among the donors. In the unsorted samples, 85 million to 100 million PBMCs were counted, and genomic DNA was extracted using the QIAamp DNA Blood Mini kit. After blood collection by leukapheresis, PBMCs were isolated using Ficoll-Histopaque density gradient centrifugation and then cryopreserved in the vapor phase of liquid nitrogen. This clonotype was obtained from a middle-aged woman in good health. Some clones in this sample may be carry-over from other donors' samples. The V and J segments used are TRBV5-6 and TRBJ1-1, with TRBD1 as a weak D call on 5 bases. Source material: PBMCs. The bases are TGTGCCAGCAGCTTGCAGGGTCCGAACACTGAAGCTTTCTTT. This sequence encodes CASSLQGPNTEAFF.